This TCR beta chain was sequenced in a study of T cell responses to AZD1222 COVID-19 vaccine. With respect to this clone: The antigen is not known.

Findings and caveats of the study: Repertoires were obtained solely post-peak T cell response. White British ancestry dominated among donors, who included more females, and clonal diversity was possibly underestimated. Baseline testing showed seropositivity in only a handful of AZD1222 recipients. Nearly half of the spike-specific TCRs reportedly recognize variant regions that carry no mutations.

Sequenced by immunoSEQ multiplex PCR; TCRdb stores in-frame clones only, minus some. The sample has 140,000 to 150,000 clones, 75% to 95% seen once. In germline, CDR1 is SNHLY, CDR2 FYNNEI. V was clipped by 10 bases and J by 1 base; unmatched bases: 6. This CDR3 contains 13 residues. Sequencing used peripheral blood, obtained on day 0 of AZD1222 vaccination. The sequence was collected from an adult in good health. V is TRBV2 and J is TRBJ1-2; 7 nucleotides agree with TRBD1. The CDR3 spells CANPGGLNYGYTF. CDR3 nucleotides: TGTGCCAACCCAGGGGGTCTTAACTATGGCTACACCTTC.